This TCR beta chain derives from a study of T cell clones after liver transplantation. About the research overall: Three of the eight recipients were HCV-positive; the rest had non-autoimmune, non-viral transplant indications.

Sequencing used immunoSEQ multiplex PCR; TCRdb keeps in-frame clones, though not all of them. The table has some 120,000 clones, 90% seen once. V was pared by 5 bases and J by 1 base, with 8 bases of the junction left unmatched. From germline, CDR1 is SGHVS and CDR2 FQNEAQ. The length of the CDR3 is 16 residues. Worth noting for this clone: What it binds is unknown.

The study, taken as a whole, reports: Conclusions were preliminary, with small, heterogeneous patient groups.

The rearrangement joins TRBV7-8 to TRBJ1-5, with TRBD1 matching 7 bases. The sequencing used CD4+ T cells from blood, collected 12 months after liver transplant. The clonotype comes from a human patient who received a liver transplant. T cells may partly derive from the graft donor. The CDR3 DNA sequence: TGTGCCAGCAGCCCACAGGGGCTGAGGAGCAATCAGCCCCAGCATTTT. Protein product: CASSPQGLRSNQPQHF.